The 3 T cell receptor beta chains reported below all come from one sample, sequenced in a study of shared clonotypes between healthy human individuals. Measured with immunoSEQ multiplex PCR; TCRdb has only the in-frame clones, and not every one. Of 1.6 million or so clones in the sample, 95% to 97% were seen once. The sample comprised naive CD4+ T cells sorted from blood. As for subset: CD45RA+ positively selected. These receptors originate from a man aged 30 to 39 in good health.

V and J are TRBV9 and TRBJ1-4, with D possibly being TRBD1 (5 bases). The germline CDR1 and CDR2 sequences are SGDLS and YYNGEE. V was shortened by 3 bases and J by 7 bases, with 16 bases between the two germline ends. The CDR3 spans 15 residues. CDR3 nucleotides: TGTGCCAGCAGCGAGTCCTCAGGGAGAGGTGAAAAACTGTTTTTT. The encoded protein is CASSESSGRGEKLFF.

V is TRBV6-1 and J is TRBJ2-3, with unresolved D. Germline lookup yields CDR1 MNHNS and CDR2 SASEGT. The CDR3 has 13 residues. V lost 2 bases to trimming and J lost 6 bases, with 9 bases between them. Here the CDR3 reads CASSEIPSDTQYF. CDR3 DNA sequence: TGTGCCAGCAGTGAAATTCCGTCGGATACGCAGTATTTT.

In its sample, this clone was seen once. This rearrangement joins TRBV6-6 to TRBJ2-4; 10 nucleotides agree with TRBD1. The CDR3 is made up of 12 amino acids. Losses at the gene ends were 2 bases for V and 13 bases for J; bases not matched to a gene: 2. CDR1 and CDR2 (germline): MNHNY, SVGAGI (reference sequence). For the CDR3, the DNA is TGTGCCAGCAGTTACGAGACAGGGGGCCAGTACTTC. Its protein product is CASSYETGGQYF.